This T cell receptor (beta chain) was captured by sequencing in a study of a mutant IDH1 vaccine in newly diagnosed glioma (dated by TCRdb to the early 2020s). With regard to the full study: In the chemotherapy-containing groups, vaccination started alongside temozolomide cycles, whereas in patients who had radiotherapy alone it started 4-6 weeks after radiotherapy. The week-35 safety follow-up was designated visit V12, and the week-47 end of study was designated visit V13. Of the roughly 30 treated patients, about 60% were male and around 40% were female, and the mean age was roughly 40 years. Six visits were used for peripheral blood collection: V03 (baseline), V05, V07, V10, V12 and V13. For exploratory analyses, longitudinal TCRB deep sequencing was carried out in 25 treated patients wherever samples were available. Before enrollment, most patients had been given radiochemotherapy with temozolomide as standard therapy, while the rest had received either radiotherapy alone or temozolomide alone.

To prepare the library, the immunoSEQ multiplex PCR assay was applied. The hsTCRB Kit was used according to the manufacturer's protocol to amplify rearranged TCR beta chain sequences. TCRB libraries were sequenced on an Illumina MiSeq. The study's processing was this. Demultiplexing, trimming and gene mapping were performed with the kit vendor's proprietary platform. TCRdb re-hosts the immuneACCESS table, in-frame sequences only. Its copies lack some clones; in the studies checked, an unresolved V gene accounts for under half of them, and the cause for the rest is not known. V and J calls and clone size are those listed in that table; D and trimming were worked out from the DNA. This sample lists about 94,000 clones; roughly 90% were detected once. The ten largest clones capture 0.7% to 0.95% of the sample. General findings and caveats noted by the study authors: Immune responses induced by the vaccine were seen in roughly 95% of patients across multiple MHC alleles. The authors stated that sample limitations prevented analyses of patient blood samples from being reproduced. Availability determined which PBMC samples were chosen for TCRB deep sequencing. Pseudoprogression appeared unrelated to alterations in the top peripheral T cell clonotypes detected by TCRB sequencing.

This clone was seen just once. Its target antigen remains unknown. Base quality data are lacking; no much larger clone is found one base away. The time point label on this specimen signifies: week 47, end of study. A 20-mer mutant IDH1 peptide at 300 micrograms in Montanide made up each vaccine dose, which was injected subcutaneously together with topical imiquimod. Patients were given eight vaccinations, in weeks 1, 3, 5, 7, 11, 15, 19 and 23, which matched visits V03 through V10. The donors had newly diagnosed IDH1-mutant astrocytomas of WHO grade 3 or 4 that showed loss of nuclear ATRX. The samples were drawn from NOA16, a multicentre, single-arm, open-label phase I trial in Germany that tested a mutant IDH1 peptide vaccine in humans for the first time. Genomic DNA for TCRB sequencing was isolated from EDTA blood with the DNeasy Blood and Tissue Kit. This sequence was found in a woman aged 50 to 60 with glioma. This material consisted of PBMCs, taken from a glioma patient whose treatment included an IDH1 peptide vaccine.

This receptor has the CDR3 CASSEGQVHGYTF. The nucleotide sequence reads as follows: TGTGCCAGCAGTGAGGGACAGGTCCATGGCTACACCTTC. The chain employs TRBV6-1 and TRBJ1-2; 8 bases in between match TRBD1. V is pruned by 3 bases and J by 6 bases, leaving 3 bases of the junction without a gene match. The CDR3 measures 13 amino acids from cysteine to phenylalanine. Only the CDR3 DNA is retained, 39 bases long and in frame from the first base. CDR1 and CDR2, looked up from the germline V gene, are MNHNS and SASEGT.